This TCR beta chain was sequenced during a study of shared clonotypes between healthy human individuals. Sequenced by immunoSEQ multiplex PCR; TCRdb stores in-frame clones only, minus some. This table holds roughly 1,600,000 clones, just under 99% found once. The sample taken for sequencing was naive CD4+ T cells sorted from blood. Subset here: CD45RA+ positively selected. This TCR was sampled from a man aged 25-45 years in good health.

The CDR3 region is CASSSPREGEKLFF. The CDR3 bases are TGTGCCAGCAGCTCACCCAGAGAGGGTGAAAAACTGTTTTTT. The chain is built from TRBV7-6 and TRBJ1-4; unclear D gene. Trimming removed 4 bases from V and 7 bases from J, with 13 bases in between. CDR3 length: 14 amino acids. Germline values: CDR1 SGHVS, CDR2 FNYEAQ.